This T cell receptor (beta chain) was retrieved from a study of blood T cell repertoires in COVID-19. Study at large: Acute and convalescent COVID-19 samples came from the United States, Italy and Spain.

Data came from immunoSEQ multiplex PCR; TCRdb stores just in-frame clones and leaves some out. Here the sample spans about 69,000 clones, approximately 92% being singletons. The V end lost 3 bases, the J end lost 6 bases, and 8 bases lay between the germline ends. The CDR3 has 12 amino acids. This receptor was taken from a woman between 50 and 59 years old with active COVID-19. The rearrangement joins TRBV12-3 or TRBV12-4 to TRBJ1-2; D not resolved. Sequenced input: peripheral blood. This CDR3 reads CASSLWGDGYTF. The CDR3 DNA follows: TGTGCCAGCAGTTTGTGGGGAGATGGCTACACCTTC.